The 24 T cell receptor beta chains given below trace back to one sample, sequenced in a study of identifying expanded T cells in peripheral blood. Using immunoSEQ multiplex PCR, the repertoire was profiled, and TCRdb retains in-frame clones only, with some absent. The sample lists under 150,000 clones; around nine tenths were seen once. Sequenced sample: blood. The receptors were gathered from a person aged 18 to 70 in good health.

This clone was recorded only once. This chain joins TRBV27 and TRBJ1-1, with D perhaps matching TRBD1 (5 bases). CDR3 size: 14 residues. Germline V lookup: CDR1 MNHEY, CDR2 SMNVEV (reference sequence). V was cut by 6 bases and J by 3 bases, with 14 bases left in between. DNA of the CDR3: TGTGCCAGCAGGCTCAGGGCCCCCTACACTGAAGCTTTCTTT. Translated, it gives CASRLRAPYTEAFF.

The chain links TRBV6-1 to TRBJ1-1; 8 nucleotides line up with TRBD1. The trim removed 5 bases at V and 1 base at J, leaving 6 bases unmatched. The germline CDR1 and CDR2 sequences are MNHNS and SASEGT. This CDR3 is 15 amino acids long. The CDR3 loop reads CASSKETGGNTEAFF. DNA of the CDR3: TGTGCCAGCAGTAAAGAAACAGGGGGGAACACTGAAGCTTTCTTT.

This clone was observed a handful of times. In DNA, the CDR3 is TGCAGCGTTGAAGACCCGACAGGGTTAGACGGAAACACCATATATTTT. Protein: CSVEDPTGLDGNTIYF. V and J are TRBV29-1 and TRBJ1-3, with 7 bases aligning to TRBD1. After removal of 0 bases from V and 4 bases from J, the junction contained 9 bases not matched to a gene. The germline gives CDR1 SQVTM, CDR2 ANQGSEA. The CDR3 totals 16 residues.

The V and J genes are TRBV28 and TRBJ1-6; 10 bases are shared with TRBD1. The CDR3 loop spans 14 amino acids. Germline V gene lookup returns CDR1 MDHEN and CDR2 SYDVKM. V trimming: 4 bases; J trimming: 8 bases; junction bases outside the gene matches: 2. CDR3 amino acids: CASSSGTGDSPLHF. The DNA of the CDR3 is TGTGCCAGCAGTTCCGGGACAGGGGATTCACCCCTCCACTTT.

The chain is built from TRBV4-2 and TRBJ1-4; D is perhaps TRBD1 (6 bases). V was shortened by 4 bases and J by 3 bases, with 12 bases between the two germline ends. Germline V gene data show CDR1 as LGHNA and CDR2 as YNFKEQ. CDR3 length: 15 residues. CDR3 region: CASSPWGGSNEKLFF. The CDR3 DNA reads TGTGCCAGCAGCCCGTGGGGGGGCTCTAATGAAAAACTGTTTTTT.

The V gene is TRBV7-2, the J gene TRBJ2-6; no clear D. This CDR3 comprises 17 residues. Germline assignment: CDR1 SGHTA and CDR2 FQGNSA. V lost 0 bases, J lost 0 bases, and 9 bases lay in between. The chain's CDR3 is CASSLARHYSGANVLTF. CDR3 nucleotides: TGTGCCAGCAGCTTAGCCCGACACTACTCTGGGGCCAACGTCCTGACTTTC.

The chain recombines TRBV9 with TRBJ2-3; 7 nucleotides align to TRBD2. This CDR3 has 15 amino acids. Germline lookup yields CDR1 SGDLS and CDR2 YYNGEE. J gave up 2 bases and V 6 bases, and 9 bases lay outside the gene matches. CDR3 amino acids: CASTPAGRPTDTQYF. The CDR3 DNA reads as TGTGCCAGCACCCCAGCGGGGAGACCCACAGATACGCAGTATTTT.

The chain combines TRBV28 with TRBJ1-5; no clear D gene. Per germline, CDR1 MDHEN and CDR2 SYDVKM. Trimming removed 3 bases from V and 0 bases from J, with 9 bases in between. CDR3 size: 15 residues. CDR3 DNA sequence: TGTGCCAGCAGTTTGAGGCACCTTAGCAATCAGCCCCAGCATTTT. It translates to CASSLRHLSNQPQHF.

CDR3 in DNA: TGTGCCAGCAGCTTAAGGCCCGTCCCTAGCACAGATACGCAGTATTTT. Protein sequence: CASSLRPVPSTDTQYF. The rearrangement links TRBV7-2 to TRBJ2-3; D call uncertain. This CDR3 spans 16 amino acids. Germline V gene lookup returns CDR1 SGHTA and CDR2 FQGNSA. V gave up 2 bases and J gave up 0 bases, with 12 bases separating them.

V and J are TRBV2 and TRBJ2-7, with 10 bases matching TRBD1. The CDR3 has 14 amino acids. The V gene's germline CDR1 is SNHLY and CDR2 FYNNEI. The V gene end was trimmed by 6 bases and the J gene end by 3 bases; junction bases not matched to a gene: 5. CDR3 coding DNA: TGTGCCAGCAGGGCGGGACAGGGGCTCTACGAGCAGTACTTC. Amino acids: CASRAGQGLYEQYF.

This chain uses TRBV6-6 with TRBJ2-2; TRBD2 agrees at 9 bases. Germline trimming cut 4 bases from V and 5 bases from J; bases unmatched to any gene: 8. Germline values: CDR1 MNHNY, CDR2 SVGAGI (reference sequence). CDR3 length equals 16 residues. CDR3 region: CASSSRAGGPTGELFF. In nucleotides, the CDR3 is TGTGCCAGCAGTTCTAGGGCGGGAGGGCCAACCGGGGAGCTGTTTTTT.

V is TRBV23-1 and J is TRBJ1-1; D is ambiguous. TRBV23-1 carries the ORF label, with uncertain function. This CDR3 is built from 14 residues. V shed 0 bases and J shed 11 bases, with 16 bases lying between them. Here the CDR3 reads CASSQSSIQRVAFF. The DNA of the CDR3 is TGCGCCAGCAGTCAATCCTCTATACAGCGGGTCGCTTTCTTT.

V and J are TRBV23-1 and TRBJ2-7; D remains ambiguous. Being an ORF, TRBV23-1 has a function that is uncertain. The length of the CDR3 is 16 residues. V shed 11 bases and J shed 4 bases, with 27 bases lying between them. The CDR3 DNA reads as TGCGCCCTGAGAGGACCGTTATCGTGGCCGTTATACGAGCAGTACTTC. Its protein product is CALRGPLSWPLYEQYF.

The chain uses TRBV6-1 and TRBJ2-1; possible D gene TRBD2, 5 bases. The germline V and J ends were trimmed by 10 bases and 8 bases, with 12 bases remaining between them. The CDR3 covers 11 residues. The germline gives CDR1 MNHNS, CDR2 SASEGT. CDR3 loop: CATALADEQFF. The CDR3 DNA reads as TGTGCCACCGCCCTAGCCGATGAGCAGTTCTTC.

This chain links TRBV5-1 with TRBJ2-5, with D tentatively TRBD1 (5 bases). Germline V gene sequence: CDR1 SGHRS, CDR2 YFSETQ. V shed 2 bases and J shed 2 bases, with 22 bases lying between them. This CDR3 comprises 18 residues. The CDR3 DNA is TGCGCCAGCAGCTTTGAGCCCCTCCGCCTCAGGGTTCAAGAGACCCAGTACTTC. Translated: CASSFEPLRLRVQETQYF.

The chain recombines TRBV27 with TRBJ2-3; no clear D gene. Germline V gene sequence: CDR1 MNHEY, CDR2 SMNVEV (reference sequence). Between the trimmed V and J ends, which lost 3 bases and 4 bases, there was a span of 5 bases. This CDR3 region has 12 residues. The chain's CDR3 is CASSFWADTQYF. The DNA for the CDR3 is TGTGCCAGCAGTTTTTGGGCAGATACGCAGTATTTT.

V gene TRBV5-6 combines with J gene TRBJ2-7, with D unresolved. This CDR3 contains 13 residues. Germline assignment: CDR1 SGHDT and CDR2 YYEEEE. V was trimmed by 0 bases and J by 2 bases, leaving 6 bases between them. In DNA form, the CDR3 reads TGTGCCAGCAGCTTGGCCTCTACCTACGAGCAGTACTTC. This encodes CASSLASTYEQYF.

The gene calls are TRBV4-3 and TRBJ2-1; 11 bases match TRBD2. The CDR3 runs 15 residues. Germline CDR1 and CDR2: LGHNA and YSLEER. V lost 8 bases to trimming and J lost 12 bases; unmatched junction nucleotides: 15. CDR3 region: CASALDVTSGAGQFF. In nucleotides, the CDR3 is TGCGCCAGCGCATTGGACGTGACTAGCGGGGCGGGGCAGTTCTTC.

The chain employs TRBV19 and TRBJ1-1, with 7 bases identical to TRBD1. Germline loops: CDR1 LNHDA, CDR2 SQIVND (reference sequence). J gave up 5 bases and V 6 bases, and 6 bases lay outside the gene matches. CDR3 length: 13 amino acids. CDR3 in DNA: TGTGCCAGTAGCTCACAGGGGCGGACTGAAGCTTTCTTT. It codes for CASSSQGRTEAFF. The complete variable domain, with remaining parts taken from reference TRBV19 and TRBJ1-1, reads DGGITQSPKYLFRKEGQNVTLSCEQNLNHDAMYWYRQDPGQGLRLIYYSQIVNDFQKGDIAEGYSVSREKKESFPLTVTSAQKNPTAFYLCASSSQGRTEAFFGQGTRLTVV.

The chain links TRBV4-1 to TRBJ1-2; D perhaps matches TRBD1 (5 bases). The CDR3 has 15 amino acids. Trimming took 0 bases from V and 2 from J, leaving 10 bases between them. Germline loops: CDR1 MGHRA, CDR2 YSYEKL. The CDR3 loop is CASSQDGGRNYGYTF. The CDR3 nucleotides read TGCGCCAGCAGCCAAGACGGGGGACGGAACTATGGCTACACCTTC.

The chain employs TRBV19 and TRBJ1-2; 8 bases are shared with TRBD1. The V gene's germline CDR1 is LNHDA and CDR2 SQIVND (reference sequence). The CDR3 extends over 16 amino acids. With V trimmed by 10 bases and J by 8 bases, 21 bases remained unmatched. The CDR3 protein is CATTDPGTGPQYGYTF. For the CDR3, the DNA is TGTGCCACCACCGACCCCGGGACAGGTCCCCAGTACGGCTACACCTTC. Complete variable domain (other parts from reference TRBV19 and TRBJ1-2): DGGITQSPKYLFRKEGQNVTLSCEQNLNHDAMYWYRQDPGQGLRLIYYSQIVNDFQKGDIAEGYSVSREKKESFPLTVTSAQKNPTAFYLCATTDPGTGPQYGYTFGSGTRLTVV.

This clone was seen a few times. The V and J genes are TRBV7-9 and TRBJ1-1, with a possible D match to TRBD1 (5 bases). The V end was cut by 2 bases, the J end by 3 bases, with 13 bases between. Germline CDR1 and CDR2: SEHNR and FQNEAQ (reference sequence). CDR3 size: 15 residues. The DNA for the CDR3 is TGTGCCAGCAGCTTACATGGGGCGGGGGACACTGAAGCTTTCTTT. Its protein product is CASSLHGAGDTEAFF.

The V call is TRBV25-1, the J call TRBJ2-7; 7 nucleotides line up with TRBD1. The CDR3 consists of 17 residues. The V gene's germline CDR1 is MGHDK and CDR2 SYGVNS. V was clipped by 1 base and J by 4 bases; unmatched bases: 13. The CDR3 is CASSESIETGLGYEQYF. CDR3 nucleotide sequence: TGTGCCAGCAGTGAATCGATCGAGACAGGGTTAGGGTACGAGCAGTACTTC.

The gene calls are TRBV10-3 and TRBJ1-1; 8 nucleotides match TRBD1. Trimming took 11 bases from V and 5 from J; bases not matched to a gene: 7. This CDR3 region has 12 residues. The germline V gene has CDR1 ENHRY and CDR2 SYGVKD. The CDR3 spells CAARGQGTEAFF. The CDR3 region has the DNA TGTGCCGCCAGGGGGCAGGGGACTGAAGCTTTCTTT.